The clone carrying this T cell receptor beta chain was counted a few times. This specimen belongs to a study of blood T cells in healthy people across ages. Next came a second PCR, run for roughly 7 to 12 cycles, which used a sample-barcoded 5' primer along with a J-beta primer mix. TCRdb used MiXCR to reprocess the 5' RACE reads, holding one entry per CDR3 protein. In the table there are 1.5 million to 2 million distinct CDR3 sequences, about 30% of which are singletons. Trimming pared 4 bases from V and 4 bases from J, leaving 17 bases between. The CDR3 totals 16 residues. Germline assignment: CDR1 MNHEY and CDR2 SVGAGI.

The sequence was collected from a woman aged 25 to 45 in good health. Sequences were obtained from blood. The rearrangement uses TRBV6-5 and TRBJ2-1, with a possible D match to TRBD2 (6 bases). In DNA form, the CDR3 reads TGTGCCAGCAGTTCCCGGCGGGGCGGGGAGTACAATGAGCAGTTCTTC. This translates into CASSSRRGGEYNEQFF.